This TCR beta chain was sequenced for a study of radiotherapy plus CTLA-4 blockade in lung cancer. Overall study results and limits: Tumor-derived TCR clones expanded in blood after radiotherapy plus ipilimumab.

For this clone: Antigen unknown.

Germline lookup yields CDR1 MGHDK and CDR2 SYGVNS. This CDR3 has 14 residues. V gave up 1 base and J gave up 1 base, with 8 bases separating them. Assay: immunoSEQ multiplex PCR; the TCRdb copy retains only in-frame clones and omits some. The sample has roughly 1,600 clones, around nine tenths seen once. The chain has TRBV25-1 and TRBJ2-7; D is perhaps TRBD1 or TRBD2 (5 bases each). The receptor was derived from a human donor with non-small cell lung cancer who had a complete response to radiotherapy plus ipilimumab. The input for sequencing was tumor tissue, taken from a patient treated with radiotherapy plus ipilimumab. CDR3 bases: TGTGCCAGCAGTGAATCGGGGCGATCCTACGAGCAGTACTTC. Its protein product is CASSESGRSYEQYF.